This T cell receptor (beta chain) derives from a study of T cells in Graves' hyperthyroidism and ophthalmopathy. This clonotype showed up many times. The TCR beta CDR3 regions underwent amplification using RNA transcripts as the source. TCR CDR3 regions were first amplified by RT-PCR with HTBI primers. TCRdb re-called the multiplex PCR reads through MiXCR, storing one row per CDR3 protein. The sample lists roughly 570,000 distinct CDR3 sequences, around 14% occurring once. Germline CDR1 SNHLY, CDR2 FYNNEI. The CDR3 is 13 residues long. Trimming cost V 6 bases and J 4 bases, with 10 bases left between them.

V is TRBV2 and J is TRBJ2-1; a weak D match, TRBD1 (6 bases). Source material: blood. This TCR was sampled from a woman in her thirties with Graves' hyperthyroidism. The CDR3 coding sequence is TGTGCCAGCAGATCGGACAGTTACAATGAGCAGTTCTTC. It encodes CASRSDSYNEQFF.